This record concerns one T cell receptor beta chain sequence. The data originate from a study of Graves' ophthalmopathy and Graves' hyperthyroidism. This CDR3 has 15 residues. Germline V CDR1 and CDR2: SGHTA, FQGNSA. J gave up 0 bases and V 6 bases, and 8 bases lay outside the gene matches. Amplification of the TCR beta CDR3 regions used RNA transcripts (as template). The library came from an HTBI-primed first-round RT-PCR and a second-round multiplex PCR. TCRdb independently ran MiXCR on the multiplex PCR reads; one entry per CDR3 protein. The profile covers 650,000 to 800,000 distinct CDR3 sequences, with over 40% appearing a single time and 3% to 3.5% taken by the ten largest.

The V and J genes are TRBV7-2 and TRBJ2-7; 7 bases are shared with TRBD1. The TCR was taken from an adult man with Graves' ophthalmopathy. The sample was peripheral blood. The DNA for the CDR3 is TGTGCCAGCAGTCGACCGGGGACAGACTCCTACGAGCAGTACTTC. Protein: CASSRPGTDSYEQYF. The full variable domain, completed using reference TRBV7-2 and TRBJ2-7, is GAGVSQSPSNKVTEKGKDVELRCDPISGHTALYWYRQSLGQGLEFLIYFQGNSAPDKSGLPSDRFSAERTGGSVSTLTIQRTQQEDSAVYLCASSRPGTDSYEQYFGPGTRLTVT.